This is a list of T cell receptor beta chains from one sample in a study of monozygotic twins with inflammatory bowel disease. TCRdb reprocessed the 5' RACE reads and stores each CDR3 protein as one record, lacking DNA. The sample yields a few hundred thousand distinct CDR3 sequences, of which the top ten take up more than 4.5%. Sequencing was carried out using blood. The source of these receptors is a human donor with ulcerative colitis or Crohn's disease, or a healthy co-twin of an affected twin (not recorded which). The CDR3 runs from the conserved cysteine through the conserved F or W.

TRBV7-3	TRBJ1-4	CASSPTGATNEKLFF
TRBV7-2	TRBJ2-2	CASSPTGTANTGELFF
TRBV12-3/TRBV12-4	TRBJ1-5	CASREQGASNQPQHF
TRBV7-2	TRBJ2-7	CASSLARTGPYEQYF
TRBV29-1	TRBJ2-7	CSVEPGPGVDYEQYF
TRBV7-9	TRBJ1-2	CASSLAGTGASDGYTF
TRBV5-1	TRBJ2-1	CASSLQGALREQFF
TRBV29-1	TRBJ1-1	CSVLGTGGSAFF
TRBV21-1	TRBJ2-3	CASSDREGGTDTQYF
TRBV15	TRBJ2-2	CATSVRREAGELFF
TRBV11-3	TRBJ2-3	CASIPGQSKRVTDTQYF
TRBV30	TRBJ2-4	CAWAGLLARNIQYF
TRBV5-1	TRBJ2-3	CASSDGRDTQYF
TRBV2	TRBJ2-7	CASRPRQGSPSEQYF
TRBV5-1	TRBJ2-3	CASSKQGSEDTQYF
TRBV20-1	TRBJ2-1	CSASSPRDRVIGEQFF
TRBV4-2	TRBJ2-2	CASSHLRGPVAELFF
TRBV29-1	TRBJ1-2	CSVGGQGLGYTF
TRBV28	TRBJ2-7	CASTFSGTDANLGQYF
TRBV20-1	TRBJ2-1	CSPRTSGSEQFF
TRBV29-1	TRBJ1-2	CSVASGLYGYTF
TRBV20-1	TRBJ1-4	CSARAGTPYEKLFF
TRBV7-9	TRBJ2-1	CASSTLAGDYNEQFF
TRBV14	TRBJ1-2	CASSQTLQGKGYTF
TRBV7-2	TRBJ2-5	CASSTLKETQYF
TRBV5-1	TRBJ2-5	CAKPDRLGETQYF
TRBV11-3	TRBJ2-2	CASSPTRPGFGELFF
TRBV12-2	TRBJ2-1	CASRLGTASSYNEQFF
TRBV4-1	TRBJ1-5	CASSQDSYVGNQPQHF
TRBV3-1	TRBJ2-7	CASSYTGLAEQYF
TRBV7-6	TRBJ1-3	CASSLGPSSGNTIYF
TRBV7-6	TRBJ2-3	CASSLVYSGSVTDTQYF
TRBV9	TRBJ1-1	CASSVAQTGYTEAFF
TRBV5-1	TRBJ2-1	CASSLVSGALSYNEQFF
TRBV12-3/TRBV12-4	TRBJ1-2	CASSLRAATYGYTF
TRBV30	TRBJ1-5	CAWSVGQENQPQHF
TRBV3-1	TRBJ1-4	CASSPRGGVHEKLFF
TRBV5-1	TRBJ2-7	CASSLEISSYEQYF
TRBV6-2/TRBV6-3	TRBJ1-2	CASSYTDRPSYGYTF
TRBV30	TRBJ2-3	CAWSARSGVTDTQYF
TRBV5-1	TRBJ2-5	CASSLGAQTETQYF
TRBV7-9	TRBJ1-3	CASSLAQSGNTIYF
TRBV12-3/TRBV12-4	TRBJ1-2	CASRLEDAGNYGYTF
TRBV27	TRBJ2-3	CASSTNLADTQYF
TRBV6-2/TRBV6-3	TRBJ1-5	CASSSAGGYQPQHF
TRBV20-1	TRBJ2-2	CSATRPGTGKYGELFF
TRBV9	TRBJ2-3	CASSVDPGQGAETQYF
TRBV7-2	TRBJ1-3	CASSLGRVGSGNTIYF